The 20 T cell receptor beta chains below were found in one sample sequenced in a study of human T cells and chemical hapten exposure. Time point reported: patch test 1, 2 weeks after DPC sensitization. The sample's treatment: therapeutic diphenylcyclopropenone sensitization with weekly scalp DPC. One entry per CDR3 protein results from TCRdb running MiXCR on the RACE reads. This table has tens of thousands of distinct CDR3 sequences, about a tenth appearing once. The specimen was whole blood, collected in connection with sensitization to the hapten diphenylcyclopropenone (DPC). The receptors shown here come from a woman between 45 and 65 years old with alopecia areata. Some clones in this sample may be carry-over from other donors' samples.

The table lists this clonotype with a few counts. DNA of the CDR3: TGTGCCAGCAGCTTAGGCCCGGGGAATACCTACGAGCAGTACTTC. This encodes CASSLGPGNTYEQYF. V usage is TRBV7-6 and J usage is TRBJ2-7, with D possibly TRBD2 on 5 matching bases. Deletions cut 1 base from V and 2 bases from J, with 12 bases between. The germline gives CDR1 SGHVS, CDR2 FNYEAQ. The CDR3 has 15 amino acids.

This clonotype was observed a few times. The chain couples TRBV28 to TRBJ2-1; the D gene is possibly TRBD2 (6 bases). The CDR3 is 15 amino acids. Deletions cut 6 bases from V and 5 bases from J, with 17 bases between. The germline V gene encodes CDR1 MDHEN and CDR2 SYDVKM. CDR3 bases: TGTGCCAGCAGAGTCTTAGGGGAGGATCACAATGAGCAGTTCTTC. Encoded protein: CASRVLGEDHNEQFF.

This clonotype showed up just a few times. CDR3 bases: TGTGCCAGCAGTGAACTAGCGGTCGACGGGGAGCAGTTCTTC. Its translation is CASSELAVDGEQFF. The V gene is TRBV9, the J gene TRBJ2-1; 8 bases map to TRBD2. Trimming removed 5 bases from V and 10 bases from J; junction bases left unmatched: 11. The CDR3 runs 14 residues. CDR1 is SGDLS and CDR2 is YYNGEE in the germline V gene.

The DNA of the CDR3 is TGTGCCAGCAGAAAGGACCAAGAGACCCAGTACTTC. Its translation is CASRKDQETQYF. The chain is built from TRBV28 and TRBJ2-5, with unresolved D. V was trimmed by 6 bases and J by 0 bases, leaving 5 bases between them. This CDR3 comprises 12 residues. Germline V gene data show CDR1 as MDHEN and CDR2 as SYDVKM.

This clonotype was observed at least ten times. The rearrangement links TRBV12-3 or TRBV12-4 to TRBJ2-1; D may be TRBD2 (10 bases). This CDR3 comprises 17 residues. V lost 6 bases and J 5 bases, leaving 23 bases between the germline ends. As DNA, the CDR3 is TGTGCCAGCAGCCGTAGCGGGGGGACAGGGAGGAACAATGAGCAGTTCTTC. This sequence encodes CASSRSGGTGRNNEQFF.

This rearrangement joins TRBV12-3 or TRBV12-4 to TRBJ2-7; tentatively, D is TRBD1 (6 bases). V lost 0 bases, J lost 7 bases, and 10 bases lay in between. The CDR3 spans 13 residues. This chain's CDR3 is CASSLAAGVEQYF. The CDR3, as DNA: TGTGCCAGCAGTTTAGCCGCAGGGGTTGAGCAGTACTTC.

This clonotype was observed a handful of times. The chain recombines TRBV29-1 with TRBJ2-1; no definite D call. Germline V lookup: CDR1 SQVTM, CDR2 ANQGSEA. The CDR3 runs to 10 residues. V lost 6 bases to trimming and J lost 7 bases, with 7 bases between them. CDR3 in DNA: TGCAGCGTAGGACGGAATGAGCAGTTCTTC. Translated: CSVGRNEQFF.

This chain joins TRBV9 and TRBJ2-5; tentative D call: TRBD2 (6 bases). The germline CDR1 and CDR2 sequences are SGDLS and YYNGEE. The CDR3 loop spans 14 amino acids. V lost 4 bases to trimming and J lost 4 bases, with 14 bases between them. CDR3 DNA sequence: TGTGCCAGCAGCCCCTTGCAGGGAGGAGAGACCCAGTACTTC. This codes for CASSPLQGGETQYF.

Only a few counts were recorded for this clonotype. Written as DNA, the CDR3 is TGCGCCAGCAGCTCCGGACTAGACCAAGAGACCCAGTACTTC. Its translation is CASSSGLDQETQYF. V is TRBV5-1 and J is TRBJ2-5, with 7 bases that match TRBD2. The germline CDR1 and CDR2 sequences are SGHRS and YFSETQ. This CDR3 region has 14 residues. After removal of 3 bases from V and 0 bases from J, the junction contained 2 bases not matched to a gene.

The V and J genes are TRBV12-3 or TRBV12-4 and TRBJ1-1, with D tentatively TRBD1 (6 bases). V was clipped by 6 bases and J by 1 base, with 12 bases between them. The CDR3 covers 14 residues. The CDR3 DNA sequence: TGTGCCAGCAGCAAGGGGGAAAAGAACACTGAAGCTTTCTTT. It translates to CASSKGEKNTEAFF.

This clonotype turned up a few times. As DNA, the CDR3 is TGTGCCAGCAGTTTGGACCGCTCCTACAATGAGCAGTTCTTC. As protein: CASSLDRSYNEQFF. The J gene is TRBJ2-1, the V gene TRBV7-8; no definite D call. Germline CDR1 SGHVS, CDR2 FQNEAQ. This CDR3 is built from 14 residues. Trimming shortened V by 6 bases and J by 0 bases, and 9 bases separated the two germline ends.

This sequence joins TRBV2 and TRBJ1-6, with a weak D call TRBD1 (6 bases). The V gene's germline CDR1 is SNHLY and CDR2 FYNNEI. Trimming shortened V by 7 bases and J by 7 bases, and 14 bases separated the two germline ends. CDR3 length: 14 amino acids. In DNA, the CDR3 is TGTGCCAGCATTACAGGGATTACAAATTCACCCCTCCACTTT. This sequence encodes CASITGITNSPLHF.

This clonotype was found a few times. V and J are TRBV7-3 and TRBJ1-1, with a weak D call TRBD1 (5 bases). The CDR3 extends over 13 amino acids. The germline V and J ends were trimmed by 5 bases and 5 bases, with 12 bases remaining between them. Germline V gene lookup returns CDR1 SGHTA and CDR2 FQGTGA. The CDR3 nucleotides are TGTGCCAGCAGCCGCAAGGGGTTAACTGAAGCTTTCTTT. Its protein is CASSRKGLTEAFF.

The chain links TRBV6-2 or TRBV6-3 to TRBJ2-1, with D possibly matching TRBD1 (5 bases). The germline CDR1 and CDR2 sequences are MNHEY and SVGEGT. V lost 4 bases and J lost 0, with 13 bases in between. The CDR3 runs 16 residues. This CDR3 is CASSFDSSSSYNEQFF. CDR3 in DNA: TGTGCCAGCAGTTTCGACAGCTCGAGCTCCTACAATGAGCAGTTCTTC.

V is TRBV27 and J is TRBJ2-1; no firm D call. V lost 3 bases to trimming and J lost 10 bases, with 19 bases between them. CDR1 and CDR2 (germline): MNHEY, SMNVEV (reference sequence). The CDR3 runs 15 residues. In DNA, the CDR3 is TGTGCCAGCAGTTTTAGGTCCTCCGTATCAGACGAGCAGTTCTTC. It encodes CASSFRSSVSDEQFF.

This clonotype occurred a few times. This chain links TRBV20-1 with TRBJ2-1; 9 bases line up with TRBD2. This CDR3 comprises 17 residues. V lost 0 bases, J lost 1 base, and 7 bases stayed unmatched. Germline-derived CDR1 and CDR2 are DFQATT and SNEGSKA (reference sequence). CDR3 region: CSARDISGRKSYNEQFF. Here the CDR3 DNA reads TGCAGTGCTAGAGATATTAGCGGGAGAAAATCCTACAATGAGCAGTTCTTC.

This clonotype was detected ten times or more. The V call is TRBV18, the J call TRBJ2-3, with 7 bases matching TRBD1. With V trimmed by 6 bases and J by 8 bases, 11 bases remained unmatched. This CDR3 is 14 amino acids long. In germline, CDR1 is KGHSH, CDR2 LQKENI. In DNA, the CDR3 is TGTGCCAGCTCGCAACGTGGCACAGGGGTTACGCAGTATTTT. Protein product: CASSQRGTGVTQYF.

This clonotype has a handful of counts. V and J are TRBV18 and TRBJ2-3, with D unresolved. Looked up from germline, CDR1 is KGHSH and CDR2 is LQKENI. The CDR3 sequence is 15 residues long. V was trimmed by 3 bases and J by 3 bases, leaving 13 bases between them. The DNA of the CDR3 is TGTGCCAGCTCACCGCGTGCTAGTGGGACAGATACGCAGTATTTT. Amino acids: CASSPRASGTDTQYF.

This clonotype was seen at least ten times. The chain carries TRBV9 and TRBJ2-1; D unresolved. Trimming cost V 3 bases and J 0 bases, with 10 bases left between them. Per the germline V gene, CDR1 is SGDLS and CDR2 is YYNGEE. The CDR3 is 15 residues long. CDR3 DNA: TGTGCCAGCAGCGATCTTCGTACCTCCTACAATGAGCAGTTCTTC. This codes for CASSDLRTSYNEQFF.

V usage is TRBV30 and J usage is TRBJ2-7, with D possibly TRBD1 on 5 matching bases. The V end was cut by 0 bases, the J end by 2 bases, with 11 bases between. The CDR3 extends over 14 amino acids. CDR1 GTSNPN and CDR2 SVGIG come from the germline V gene (reference sequence). CDR3 sequence reads: CAWSVQGATYEQYF. In DNA, the CDR3 is TGTGCCTGGAGTGTGCAAGGGGCTACCTACGAGCAGTACTTC.